The clone carrying this TCR beta chain was picked up a small number of times. Its antigen is unknown. This specimen belongs to a study of blood T cells in healthy people across ages. Findings and caveats of the study: Whereas aged donors had fewer naive CD4+ cells, long-lived donors had more of them and higher diversity.

This CDR3 comprises 15 residues. V was shortened by 7 bases and J by 0 bases, with 14 bases between the two germline ends. Alongside a J-beta primer mix, a sample-barcoded 5' primer served in a second PCR lasting roughly 7 to 11 cycles. TCRdb passed the 5' RACE reads through MiXCR, listing each CDR3 protein once. The table lists 650,000 or so distinct CDR3 sequences, about 51% of them singletons. The TCR comes from a woman of 80 years or more in good health. The sample consisted of blood. This sequence joins TRBV12-3 or TRBV12-4 and TRBJ2-3, with D possibly TRBD2 on 6 matching bases. CDR3 DNA: TGTGCCAGCACCTCGGGGGTCACTAGCACAGATACGCAGTATTTT. Its translation: CASTSGVTSTDTQYF.